Presented here are 8 T cell receptor beta chains from one specimen sequenced in a study of shared clonotypes between healthy human individuals. Data came from immunoSEQ multiplex PCR; TCRdb stores just in-frame clones and leaves some out. In the table there are 95,000 to 120,000 clones, about 63% of which are singletons. The sample was memory CD8+ T cells sorted from blood. Subset given: CD45RO+ cells pooled with CCR7-negative TemRA cells. The receptors were gathered from a woman aged 25-40 years in good health.

The chain combines TRBV27 with TRBJ2-3; no reliable D call. CDR1 is MNHEY and CDR2 is SMNVEV in the germline V gene (reference sequence). Trimming pared 4 bases from V and 2 bases from J, leaving 13 bases between. The CDR3 is 15 residues long. The chain's CDR3 is CASSSLIAITDTQYF. Written as DNA, the CDR3 is TGTGCCAGCAGTTCACTTATAGCAATCACAGATACGCAGTATTTT.

This clone was seen many times. V usage is TRBV19 and J usage is TRBJ2-6, with D perhaps matching TRBD1 or TRBD2 (5 bases each). From germline, CDR1 is LNHDA and CDR2 SQIVND (reference sequence). The CDR3 contains 17 residues. Trimming removed 2 bases from V and 0 bases from J, with 11 bases in between. The DNA for the CDR3 is TGTGCCAGTAGTATAAGGGGAGATAGCTCTGGGGCCAACGTCCTGACTTTC. It specifies CASSIRGDSSGANVLTF.

The rearrangement links TRBV4-1 to TRBJ2-5; weak D call: TRBD2 (5 bases). TRBJ2-7 explains the end of the DNA better; the J call may be wrong. The CDR3 is made up of 15 amino acids. Germline CDR1 and CDR2: MGHRA and YSYEKL. The CDR3 nucleotides read TGCGCCAGCAGCCAAGAGTCGGGGTTCTCCTACGAGCAGTACTTC. This codes for CASSQESGFSYEQYF.

The V gene is TRBV5-1, the J gene TRBJ2-1; 12 bases line up with TRBD2. V lost 0 bases, J lost 10 bases, and 2 bases stayed unmatched. Germline V gives CDR1 SGHRS, CDR2 YFSETQ. The CDR3 spans 14 residues. CDR3 sequence reads: CASSLGTSGTEQFF. CDR3 DNA sequence: TGCGCCAGCAGCTTGGGGACTAGCGGGACCGAGCAGTTCTTC.

The V gene is TRBV4-1, the J gene TRBJ2-7; 8 bases agree with TRBD1. CDR3 length equals 18 residues. Germline V gene lookup returns CDR1 MGHRA and CDR2 YSYEKL. V was pared by 4 bases and J by 4 bases, with 18 bases of the junction left unmatched. This CDR3 reads CASSLGNQGQDITYEQYF. The DNA of the CDR3 is TGCGCCAGCAGCCTCGGGAACCAGGGACAGGACATAACTTACGAGCAGTACTTC.

The chain uses TRBV2 and TRBJ1-2, with a tentative D call TRBD1 (5 bases). From germline, CDR1 is SNHLY and CDR2 FYNNEI. V shed 6 bases and J shed 5 bases, with 22 bases lying between them. This CDR3 region has 16 residues. The CDR3 nucleotides are TGTGCCAGCAGGGGACCCCGGGACGGCGATTCTTATGGCTACACCTTC. It specifies CASRGPRDGDSYGYTF.

The gene calls are TRBV7-8 and TRBJ1-1; tentatively, D is TRBD1 (6 bases). CDR1 is SGHVS, CDR2 FQNEAQ, per germline. V lost 5 bases and J 0 bases, leaving 10 bases between the germline ends. The CDR3 loop spans 14 amino acids. The CDR3 bases are TGTGCCAGCAGCCCGAACAGGGTGAACACTGAAGCTTTCTTT. Translation gives CASSPNRVNTEAFF.

This clone appeared once. The chain uses TRBV5-4 and TRBJ2-5; TRBD1 or TRBD2 may be the D gene (5 bases each). Germline CDR1 SGHNT, CDR2 YYREEE (reference sequence). CDR3 length equals 13 residues. Trimming took 5 bases from V and 2 from J, leaving 10 bases between them. CDR3 residues: CASRQEVQETQYF. The DNA of the CDR3 is TGTGCCAGCAGACAGGAGGTTCAAGAGACCCAGTACTTC.